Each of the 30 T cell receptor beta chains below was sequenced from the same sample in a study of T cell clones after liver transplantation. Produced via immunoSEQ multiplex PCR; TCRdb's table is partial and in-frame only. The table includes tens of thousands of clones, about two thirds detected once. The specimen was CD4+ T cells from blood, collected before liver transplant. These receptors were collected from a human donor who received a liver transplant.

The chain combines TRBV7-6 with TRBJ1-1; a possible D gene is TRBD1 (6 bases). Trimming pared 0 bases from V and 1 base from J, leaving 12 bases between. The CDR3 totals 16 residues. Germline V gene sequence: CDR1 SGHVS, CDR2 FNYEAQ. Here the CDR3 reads CASSLAYRDRNTEAFF. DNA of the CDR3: TGTGCCAGCAGCTTAGCCTACAGGGATCGGAACACTGAAGCTTTCTTT.

CDR3 in DNA: TGTGCCAGCAGCGGACAGGGAAGGAACTATGGCTACACCTTC. Protein product: CASSGQGRNYGYTF. The rearrangement uses TRBV9 and TRBJ1-2, with TRBD1 matching over 7 bases. Germline V gene data show CDR1 as SGDLS and CDR2 as YYNGEE. This CDR3 is built from 14 residues. J gave up 2 bases and V 3 bases, and 4 bases lay outside the gene matches.

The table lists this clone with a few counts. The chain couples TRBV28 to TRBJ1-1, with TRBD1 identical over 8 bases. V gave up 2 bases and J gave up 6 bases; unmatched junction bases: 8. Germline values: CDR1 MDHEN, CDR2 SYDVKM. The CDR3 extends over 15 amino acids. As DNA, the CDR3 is TGTGCCAGCAGTTTAGCCGGACAGGGTCCGCCTGAAGCTTTCTTT. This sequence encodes CASSLAGQGPPEAFF.

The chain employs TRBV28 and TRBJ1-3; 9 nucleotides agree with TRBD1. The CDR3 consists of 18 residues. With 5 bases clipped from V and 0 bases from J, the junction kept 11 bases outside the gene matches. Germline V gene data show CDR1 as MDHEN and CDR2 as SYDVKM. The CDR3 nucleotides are TGTGCCAGCAGTACACTCGCCCGGGACAGGGACTCTGGAAACACCATATATTTT. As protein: CASSTLARDRDSGNTIYF.

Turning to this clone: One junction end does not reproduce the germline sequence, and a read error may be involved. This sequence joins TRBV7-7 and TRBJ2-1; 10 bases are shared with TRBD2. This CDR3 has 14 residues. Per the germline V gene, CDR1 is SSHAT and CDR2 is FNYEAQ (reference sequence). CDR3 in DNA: TGTGCTAGCAGCTTAGCGGGGGGTGATAATGAGCAGTTCTTC. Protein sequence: CASSLAGGDNEQFF.

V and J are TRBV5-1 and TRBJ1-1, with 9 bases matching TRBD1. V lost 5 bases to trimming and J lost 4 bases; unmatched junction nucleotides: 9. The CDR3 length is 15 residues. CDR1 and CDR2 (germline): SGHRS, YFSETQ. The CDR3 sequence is CASSRTGVGTTEAFF. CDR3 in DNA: TGCGCCAGCAGTAGGACAGGGGTAGGGACCACTGAAGCTTTCTTT.

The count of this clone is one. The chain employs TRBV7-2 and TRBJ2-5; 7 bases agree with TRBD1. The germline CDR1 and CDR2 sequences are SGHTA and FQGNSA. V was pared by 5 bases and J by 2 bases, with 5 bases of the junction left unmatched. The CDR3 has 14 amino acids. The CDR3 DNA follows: TGTGCCAGCAGCGCGGACAGGAGACAAGAGACCCAGTACTTC. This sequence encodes CASSADRRQETQYF. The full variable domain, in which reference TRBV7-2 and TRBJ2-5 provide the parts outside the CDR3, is GAGVSQSPSNKVTEKGKDVELRCDPISGHTALYWYRQSLGQGLEFLIYFQGNSAPDKSGLPSDRFSAERTGGSVSTLTIQRTQQEDSAVYLCASSADRRQETQYFGPGTRLLVL.

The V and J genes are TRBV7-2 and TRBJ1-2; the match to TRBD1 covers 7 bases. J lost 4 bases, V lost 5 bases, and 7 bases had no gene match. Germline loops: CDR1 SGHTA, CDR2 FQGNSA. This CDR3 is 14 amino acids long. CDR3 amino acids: CASSAAGTVYGYTF. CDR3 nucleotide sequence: TGTGCCAGCAGCGCCGCCGGGACAGTCTATGGCTACACCTTC. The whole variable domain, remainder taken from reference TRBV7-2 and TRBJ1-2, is GAGVSQSPSNKVTEKGKDVELRCDPISGHTALYWYRQSLGQGLEFLIYFQGNSAPDKSGLPSDRFSAERTGGSVSTLTIQRTQQEDSAVYLCASSAAGTVYGYTFGSGTRLTVV.

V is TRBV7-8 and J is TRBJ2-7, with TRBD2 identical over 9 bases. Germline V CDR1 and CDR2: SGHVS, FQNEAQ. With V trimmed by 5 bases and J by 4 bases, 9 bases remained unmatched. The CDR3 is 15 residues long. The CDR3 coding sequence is TGTGCCAGCAGCCCCTCTCTGCGGGAGGGATACGAGCAGTACTTC. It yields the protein CASSPSLREGYEQYF.

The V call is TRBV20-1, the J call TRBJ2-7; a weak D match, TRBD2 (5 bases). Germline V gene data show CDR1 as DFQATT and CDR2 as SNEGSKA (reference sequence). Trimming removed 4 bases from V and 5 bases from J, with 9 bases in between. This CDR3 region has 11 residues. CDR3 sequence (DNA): TGCAGTGCTACCCCCGGGGACGAGCAGTACTTC. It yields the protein CSATPGDEQYF.

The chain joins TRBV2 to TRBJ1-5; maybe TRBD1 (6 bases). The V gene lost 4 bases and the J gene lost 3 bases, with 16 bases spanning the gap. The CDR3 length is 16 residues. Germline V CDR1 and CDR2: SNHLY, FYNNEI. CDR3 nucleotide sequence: TGTGCCAGCAGTGGCCAAGGGGGGAGGGCCAATCAGCCCCAGCATTTT. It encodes CASSGQGGRANQPQHF.

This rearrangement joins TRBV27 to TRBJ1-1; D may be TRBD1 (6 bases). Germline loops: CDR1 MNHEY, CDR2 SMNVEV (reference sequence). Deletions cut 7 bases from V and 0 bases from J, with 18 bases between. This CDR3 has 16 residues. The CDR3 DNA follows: TGTGCCAGCAAAAGGCAGGGGACCATCATGAACACTGAAGCTTTCTTT. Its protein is CASKRQGTIMNTEAFF.

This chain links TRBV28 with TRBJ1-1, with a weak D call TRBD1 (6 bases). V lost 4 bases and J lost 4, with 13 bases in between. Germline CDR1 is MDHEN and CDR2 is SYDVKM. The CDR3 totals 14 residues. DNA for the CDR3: TGTGCCAGCAGTTCAACAGGGTTGGCCACTGAAGCTTTCTTT. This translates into CASSSTGLATEAFF. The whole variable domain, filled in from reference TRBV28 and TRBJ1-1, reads DVKVTQSSRYLVKRTGEKVFLECVQDMDHENMFWYRQDPGLGLRLIYFSYDVKMKEKGDIPEGYSVSREKKERFSLILESASTNQTSMYLCASSSTGLATEAFFGQGTRLTVV.

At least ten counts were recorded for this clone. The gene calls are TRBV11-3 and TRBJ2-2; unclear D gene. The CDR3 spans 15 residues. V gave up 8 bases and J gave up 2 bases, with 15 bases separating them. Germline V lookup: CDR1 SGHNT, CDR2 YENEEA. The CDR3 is CASANGDVNTGELFF. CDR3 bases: TGTGCCAGCGCTAACGGAGATGTAAACACCGGGGAGCTGTTTTTT. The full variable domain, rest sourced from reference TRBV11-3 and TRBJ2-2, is EAGVVQSPRYKIIEKKQPVAFWCNPISGHNTLYWYLQNLGQGPELLIRYENEEAVDDSQLPKDRFSAERLKGVDSTLKIQPAELGDSAVYLCASANGDVNTGELFFGEGSRLTVL.

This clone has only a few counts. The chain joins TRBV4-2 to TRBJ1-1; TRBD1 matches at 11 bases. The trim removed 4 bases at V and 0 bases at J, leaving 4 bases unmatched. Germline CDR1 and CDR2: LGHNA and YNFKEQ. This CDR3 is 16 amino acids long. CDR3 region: CASSPGTGGMNTEAFF. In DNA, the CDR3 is TGTGCCAGCAGCCCTGGGACAGGGGGAATGAACACTGAAGCTTTCTTT.

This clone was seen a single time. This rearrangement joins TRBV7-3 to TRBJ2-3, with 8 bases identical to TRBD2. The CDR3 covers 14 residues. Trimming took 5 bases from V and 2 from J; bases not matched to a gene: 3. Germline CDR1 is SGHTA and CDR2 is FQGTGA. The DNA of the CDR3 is TGTGCCAGCAGCCTCGGGGGGGCCACAGATACGCAGTATTTT. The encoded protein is CASSLGGATDTQYF.

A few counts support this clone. This chain's CDR3 is CASSLQGAPGYTF. The CDR3 DNA reads TGTGCCAGCAGTCTACAGGGGGCGCCTGGCTACACCTTC. The rearrangement joins TRBV6-5 to TRBJ1-2; TRBD1 matches 9 bases. CDR3 length: 13 residues. Trimming at V came to 5 bases and at J to 7 bases, leaving 5 bases not matched to a gene. CDR1 MNHEY and CDR2 SVGAGI come from the germline V gene.

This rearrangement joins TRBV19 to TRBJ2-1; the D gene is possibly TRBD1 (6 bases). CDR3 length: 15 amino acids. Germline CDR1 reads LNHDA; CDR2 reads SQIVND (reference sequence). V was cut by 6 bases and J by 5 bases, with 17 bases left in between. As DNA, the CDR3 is TGTGCCAGTAGCCTCAGGGGACCCGTAAACAATGAGCAGTTCTTC. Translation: CASSLRGPVNNEQFF.

The CDR3 protein is CASSPRAVPYEQYF. The CDR3 DNA reads as TGTGCCAGCAGCCCGCGGGCGGTACCCTACGAGCAGTACTTC. The chain has TRBV27 and TRBJ2-7, with a weak D call TRBD2 (5 bases). V was trimmed by 6 bases and J by 2 bases, leaving 14 bases between them. The length of the CDR3 is 14 residues. Germline values: CDR1 MNHEY, CDR2 SMNVEV (reference sequence).

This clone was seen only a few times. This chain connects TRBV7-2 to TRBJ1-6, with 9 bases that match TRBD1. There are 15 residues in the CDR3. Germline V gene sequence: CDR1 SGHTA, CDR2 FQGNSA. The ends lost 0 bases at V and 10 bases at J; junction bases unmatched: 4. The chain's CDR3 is CASSLAGQGNSPLHF. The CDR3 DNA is TGTGCCAGCAGCTTAGCGGGACAGGGCAACTCACCCCTCCACTTT.

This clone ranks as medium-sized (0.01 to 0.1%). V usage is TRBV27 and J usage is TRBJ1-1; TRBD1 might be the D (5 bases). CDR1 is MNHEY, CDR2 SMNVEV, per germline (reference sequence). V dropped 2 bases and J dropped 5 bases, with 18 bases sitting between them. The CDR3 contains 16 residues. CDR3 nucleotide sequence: TGTGCCAGCAGTTTAGTGGGGTTAGCAGGGAAGACTGAAGCTTTCTTT. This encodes CASSLVGLAGKTEAFF.

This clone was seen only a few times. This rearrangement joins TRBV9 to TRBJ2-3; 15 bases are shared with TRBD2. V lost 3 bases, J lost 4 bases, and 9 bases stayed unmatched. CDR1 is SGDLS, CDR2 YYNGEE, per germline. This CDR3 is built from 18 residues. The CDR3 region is CASSAGTSGGLGADTQYF. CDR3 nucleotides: TGTGCCAGCAGCGCGGGGACTAGCGGGGGGCTGGGGGCAGATACGCAGTATTTT. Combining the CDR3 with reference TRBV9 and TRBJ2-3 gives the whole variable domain DSGVTQTPKHLITATGQRVTLRCSPRSGDLSVYWYQQSLDQGLQFLIQYYNGEERAKGNILERFSAQQFPDLHSELNLSSLELGDSALYFCASSAGTSGGLGADTQYFGPGTRLTVL.

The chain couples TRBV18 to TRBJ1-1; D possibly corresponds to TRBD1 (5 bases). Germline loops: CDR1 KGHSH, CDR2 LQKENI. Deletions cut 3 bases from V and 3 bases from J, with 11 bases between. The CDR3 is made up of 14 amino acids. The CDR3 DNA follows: TGTGCCAGCTCACCCCAGGAAGGGGACACTGAAGCTTTCTTT. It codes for CASSPQEGDTEAFF.

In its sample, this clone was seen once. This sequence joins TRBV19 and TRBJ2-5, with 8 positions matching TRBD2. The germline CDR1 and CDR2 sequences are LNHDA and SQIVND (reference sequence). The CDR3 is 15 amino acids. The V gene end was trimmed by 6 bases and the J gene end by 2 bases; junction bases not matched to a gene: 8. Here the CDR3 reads CASSVRGGLQETQYF. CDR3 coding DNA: TGTGCCAGTAGCGTCCGGGGGGGGCTACAAGAGACCCAGTACTTC.

The CDR3 loop reads CASSASGNSYEQYF. In DNA, the CDR3 is TGTGCCAGCAGCGCCTCCGGGAACTCCTACGAGCAGTACTTC. The chain uses TRBV11-2 and TRBJ2-7; tentatively, D is TRBD2 (5 bases). The CDR3 consists of 14 residues. CDR1 SGHAT and CDR2 FQNNGV come from the germline V gene. V gave up 5 bases and J gave up 0 bases, with 11 bases separating them.

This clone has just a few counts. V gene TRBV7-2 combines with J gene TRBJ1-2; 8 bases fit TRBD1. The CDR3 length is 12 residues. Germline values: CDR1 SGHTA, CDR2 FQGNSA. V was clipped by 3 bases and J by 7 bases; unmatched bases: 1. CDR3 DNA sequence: TGTGCCAGCAGCTTTACAGGGGGTGGCTACACCTTC. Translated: CASSFTGGGYTF.

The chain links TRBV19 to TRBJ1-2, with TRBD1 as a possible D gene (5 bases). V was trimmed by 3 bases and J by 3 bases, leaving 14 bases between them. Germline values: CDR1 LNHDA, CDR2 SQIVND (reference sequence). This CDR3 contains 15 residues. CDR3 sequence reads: CASSMFPGGDYGYTF. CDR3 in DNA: TGTGCCAGTAGTATGTTCCCGGGAGGGGACTATGGCTACACCTTC.

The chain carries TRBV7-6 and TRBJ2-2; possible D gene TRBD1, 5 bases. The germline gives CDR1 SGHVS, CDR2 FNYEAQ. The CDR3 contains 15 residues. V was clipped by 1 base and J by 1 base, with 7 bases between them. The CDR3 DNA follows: TGTGCCAGCAGCTTAGTGCAGGGGAACACCGGGGAGCTGTTTTTT. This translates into CASSLVQGNTGELFF.

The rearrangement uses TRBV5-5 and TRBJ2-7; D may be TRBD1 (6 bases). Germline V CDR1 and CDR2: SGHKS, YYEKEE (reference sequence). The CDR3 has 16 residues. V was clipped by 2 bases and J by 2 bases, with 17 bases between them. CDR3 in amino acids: CASSLGPRDMTYEQYF. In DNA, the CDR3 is TGTGCCAGCAGCTTAGGGCCCCGGGACATGACCTACGAGCAGTACTTC.

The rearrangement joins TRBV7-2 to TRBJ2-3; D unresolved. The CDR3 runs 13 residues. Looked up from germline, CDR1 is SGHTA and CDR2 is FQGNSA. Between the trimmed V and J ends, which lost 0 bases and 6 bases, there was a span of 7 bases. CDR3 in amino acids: CASSLAFGDTQYF. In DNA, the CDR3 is TGTGCCAGCAGCTTAGCGTTCGGGGATACGCAGTATTTT.